The 22 T cell receptor beta chains below were found in one sample sequenced in a study of T cell responses to AZD1222 COVID-19 vaccine. Here immunoSEQ multiplex PCR was the method, and the copy in TCRdb shows in-frame clones only, minus some. The data show more than 85,000 clones, 85% to 90% seen once. Specimen: peripheral blood, collected on day 0 of AZD1222 vaccination. The source of these receptors is an adult in good health.

The V call is TRBV5-1, the J call TRBJ2-3; unclear D gene. The CDR3 length is 16 residues. The germline CDR1 and CDR2 sequences are SGHRS and YFSETQ. V shed 3 bases and J shed 1 base, with 15 bases lying between them. CDR3 DNA: TGCGCCAGCAGCTCCCGGAACATTCGTGGCACAGATACGCAGTATTTT. Residues: CASSSRNIRGTDTQYF.

DNA for the CDR3: TGTGCCAGTAGCGGGGCGACCGATACGCAGTATTTT. It is translated as CASSGATDTQYF. The J gene is TRBJ2-3, the V gene TRBV6-2 or TRBV6-3; 8 positions match TRBD2. V trimming: 9 bases; J trimming: 6 bases; junction bases outside the gene matches: 5. The germline V gene has CDR1 MNHEY and CDR2 SVGEGT. The CDR3 is made up of 12 amino acids.

This clone has just a few counts. This rearrangement joins TRBV16 to TRBJ2-1; D remains unclear. The CDR3 runs 14 residues. CDR1 is KGHSY and CDR2 is FQNENV in the germline V gene. V was clipped by 0 bases and J by 10 bases, with 13 bases between them. The CDR3 nucleotides are TGTGCCAGCAGCCAATCGGTGACGTTCAAGGAGCAGTTCTTC. Translation: CASSQSVTFKEQFF.

This clone was recorded only once. V gene TRBV5-8 combines with J gene TRBJ1-3; no reliable D call. The CDR3 contains 12 residues. Germline V gene sequence: CDR1 SGHTS, CDR2 YDEGEE. Trimming took off 2 bases at V and 8 bases at J, with 8 bases between the two ends. CDR3 DNA sequence: TGTGCCAGCAGCTTCGTCGGAGACACCATATATTTT. Its translation: CASSFVGDTIYF.

The chain uses TRBV4-1 and TRBJ2-1, with TRBD2 as a possible D gene (6 bases). The V end lost 4 bases, the J end lost 2 bases, and 15 bases lay between the germline ends. Germline V gives CDR1 MGHRA, CDR2 YSYEKL. This CDR3 contains 16 residues. The CDR3 bases are TGCGCCAGCAGCCCACCGTCCATAGCGGCCTACAATGAGCAGTTCTTC. Translating gives CASSPPSIAAYNEQFF.

The chain employs TRBV7-9 and TRBJ2-7; D is unclear. The V and J ends lost 0 bases and 2 bases respectively, with 5 bases between them. The CDR3 runs 13 residues. Germline loops: CDR1 SEHNR, CDR2 FQNEAQ (reference sequence). The CDR3 spells CASSLAGTYEQYF. The CDR3, as DNA: TGTGCCAGCAGCTTAGCCGGCACCTACGAGCAGTACTTC.

The V and J genes are TRBV20-1 and TRBJ1-6; unclear D gene. The V and J ends lost 3 bases and 9 bases respectively, with 18 bases between them. This CDR3 is 15 amino acids long. The V gene's germline CDR1 is DFQATT and CDR2 SNEGSKA (reference sequence). The CDR3 here is CSASSDGVGVSPLHF. The CDR3 DNA reads as TGCAGTGCTAGTTCCGACGGCGTAGGAGTTTCACCCCTCCACTTT.

The rearrangement joins TRBV19 to TRBJ1-1, with a possible D match to TRBD1 (6 bases). The CDR3 sequence is 13 residues long. Per germline, CDR1 LNHDA and CDR2 SQIVND (reference sequence). V lost 5 bases to trimming and J lost 2 bases, with 9 bases between them. CDR3 loop: CASSADRNTEAFF. CDR3 nucleotide sequence: TGTGCCAGTAGTGCGGACAGAAACACTGAAGCTTTCTTT.

The chain has TRBV10-2 and TRBJ1-1; D is possibly TRBD1 (6 bases). This CDR3 is built from 14 residues. V shed 8 bases and J shed 0 bases, with 13 bases lying between them. In germline, CDR1 is WSHSY, CDR2 SAAADI. The CDR3 DNA sequence: TGCGCCAGCCGAGGGGGACCTCTGAACACTGAAGCTTTCTTT. This codes for CASRGGPLNTEAFF.

This chain links TRBV24-1 with TRBJ2-5; 8 bases are shared with TRBD2. The CDR3 contains 19 residues. Germline values: CDR1 KGHDR, CDR2 SFDVKD. Trimming at V came to 10 bases and at J to 2 bases, leaving 23 bases not matched to a gene. The CDR3 bases are TGTGCCACATTTGAGGGAAGCGGGAGAAATTGGGGAAAACAAGAGACCCAGTACTTC. It codes for CATFEGSGRNWGKQETQYF.

This clone was counted a single time. The chain links TRBV27 to TRBJ1-5; perhaps TRBD1 as D (6 bases). V was shortened by 1 base and J by 5 bases, with 12 bases between the two germline ends. CDR1 is MNHEY, CDR2 SMNVEV, per germline (reference sequence). The CDR3 consists of 15 residues. CDR3 nucleotides: TGTGCCAGCAGTTTATATACGGCAGGGGATCAGCCCCAGCATTTT. This encodes CASSLYTAGDQPQHF.

The chain employs TRBV5-1 and TRBJ2-3; D might be TRBD1 or TRBD2, each matching 5 bases. Between the trimmed V and J ends, which lost 4 bases and 4 bases, there was a span of 16 bases. This CDR3 comprises 15 residues. Germline V lookup: CDR1 SGHRS, CDR2 YFSETQ. The CDR3 coding sequence is TGCGCCAGCAGCCCTACGAGGGGCGTCCCAGATACGCAGTATTTT. It encodes CASSPTRGVPDTQYF.

The chain carries TRBV29-1 and TRBJ2-2; the match to TRBD2 covers 13 bases. This CDR3 spans 15 amino acids. Per the germline V gene, CDR1 is SQVTM and CDR2 is ANQGSEA. With V trimmed by 6 bases and J by 8 bases, 9 bases remained unmatched. CDR3: CSVPSTSGRRGELFF. The CDR3 DNA is TGCAGCGTCCCTTCGACTAGCGGGAGGAGGGGGGAGCTGTTTTTT.

The chain links TRBV6-5 to TRBJ2-7, with D possibly being TRBD1 (6 bases). This CDR3 is 15 amino acids long. Germline CDR1 MNHEY, CDR2 SVGAGI. In DNA form, the CDR3 reads TGTTATACGGGGAAAGGGGGATCCCGCTCCTACGAGCAGTACTTC. Protein sequence: CYTGKGGSRSYEQYF.

The chain links TRBV11-3 to TRBJ1-3, with D perhaps TRBD1 (5 bases). The length of the CDR3 is 15 residues. Germline V gene data show CDR1 as SGHNT and CDR2 as YENEEA. V was cut by 4 bases and J by 0 bases, with 10 bases left in between. This CDR3 is CASSSGTYSGNTIYF. The DNA for the CDR3 is TGTGCCAGCAGCTCCGGGACCTACTCTGGAAACACCATATATTTT.

J is TRBJ2-7 and V is TRBV14, with TRBD1 matching 10 bases. CDR3 length equals 16 residues. The germline CDR1 and CDR2 sequences are SGHDN and FVKESK. After removal of 4 bases from V and 2 bases from J, the junction contained 8 bases not matched to a gene. The chain's CDR3 is CASSRGPGTGAYEQYF. CDR3 in DNA: TGTGCCAGCAGCCGGGGCCCCGGGACAGGGGCCTACGAGCAGTACTTC.

The V and J genes are TRBV19 and TRBJ2-5; no reliable D call. Germline values: CDR1 LNHDA, CDR2 SQIVND (reference sequence). V lost 4 bases to trimming and J lost 1 base, with 13 bases between them. CDR3 size: 15 residues. CDR3 residues: CASSTPRPGQETQYF. The CDR3 DNA sequence: TGTGCCAGTAGTACGCCTCGACCCGGCCAAGAGACCCAGTACTTC.

The genes are TRBV28 and TRBJ2-7; 12 nucleotides align to TRBD1. CDR1 and CDR2 from the germline V gene are MDHEN and SYDVKM. The trim removed 3 bases at V and 3 bases at J, leaving 18 bases unmatched. The CDR3 extends over 20 amino acids. The CDR3: CASSFGDRGRVDPKDYEQYF. The CDR3 DNA sequence: TGTGCCAGCAGTTTCGGGGACAGGGGGCGGGTTGACCCCAAGGACTACGAGCAGTACTTC.

The gene calls are TRBV28 and TRBJ1-5; perhaps TRBD1 as D (5 bases). V lost 3 bases and J 4 bases, leaving 7 bases between the germline ends. The CDR3 length is 13 residues. Germline V lookup: CDR1 MDHEN, CDR2 SYDVKM. For the CDR3, the DNA is TGTGCCAGCAGTTTTCAGGGAAATCAGCCCCAGCATTTT. This gives the protein CASSFQGNQPQHF.

This chain connects TRBV12-5 to TRBJ2-7; D is possibly TRBD1 or TRBD2 (5 bases each). The CDR3 length is 14 residues. Germline CDR1 reads LGHNT; CDR2 reads FRNRAP. V was shortened by 5 bases and J by 6 bases, with 17 bases between the two germline ends. CDR3 nucleotides: TGTGCTAGTGGTCCGTGGGACCCGGCCTCCGAGCAGTACTTC. Encoded protein: CASGPWDPASEQYF.

The chain employs TRBV29-1 and TRBJ2-1; 8 bases are shared with TRBD2. The germline V gene has CDR1 SQVTM and CDR2 ANQGSEA. This CDR3 has 15 residues. After removal of 3 bases from V and 4 bases from J, the junction contained 8 bases not matched to a gene. The CDR3 region is CSVEGGLAGYNEQFF. The CDR3 bases are TGCAGCGTTGAGGGGGGGCTAGCGGGTTACAATGAGCAGTTCTTC.

V is TRBV5-1 and J is TRBJ1-1; TRBD1 agrees at 7 bases. CDR1 and CDR2 (germline): SGHRS, YFSETQ. This CDR3 is built from 14 residues. Unmatched junction bases numbered 6, after V lost 4 bases and J lost 3 bases. CDR3 sequence (DNA): TGCGCCAGCAGCCTAACAACAGGGGACACTGAAGCTTTCTTT. It encodes CASSLTTGDTEAFF.